The 27 T cell receptor beta chains listed next were all sequenced from one sample in a study of blood T cells in healthy people across ages. Through a sample-barcoded 5' primer and a J-beta primer mix, a second PCR was run for roughly 6 to 11 cycles. Each CDR3 protein is one row after TCRdb ran MiXCR on the 5' RACE reads. The repertoire consists of 1.5 million to 2 million distinct CDR3 sequences, with just under 50% occurring once and the leading ten covering less than 2.5%. Input material: blood. The receptor set was obtained from a woman aged 40-49 years in good health.

The rearrangement uses TRBV6-1 and TRBJ2-6; D is possibly TRBD1 (6 bases). V was clipped by 6 bases and J by 4 bases, with 22 bases between them. Germline values: CDR1 MNHNS, CDR2 SASEGT. The CDR3 extends over 18 amino acids. CDR3 region: CASRASGTKVSGANVLTF. For the CDR3, the DNA is TGTGCCAGCAGAGCCTCCGGGACAAAGGTATCAGGGGCCAACGTCCTGACTTTC.

The rearrangement uses TRBV5-1 and TRBJ2-3; no clear D. Trimming removed 0 bases at V and 5 bases at J, with 13 bases between. CDR1 is SGHRS, CDR2 YFSETQ, per germline. The length of the CDR3 is 15 residues. CDR3 DNA: TGCGCCAGCAGCTTGGTAACGGCTAGAGGAGATACGCAGTATTTT. Translating gives CASSLVTARGDTQYF.

The rearrangement uses TRBV5-4 and TRBJ2-5, with D possibly matching TRBD1 (6 bases). Deletions cut 3 bases from V and 2 bases from J, with 8 bases between. The CDR3 is 13 amino acids. Germline V gene data show CDR1 as SGHNT and CDR2 as YYREEE (reference sequence). Here the CDR3 DNA reads TGTGCCAGCAGCTGGACAGATCAAGAGACCCAGTACTTC. Translating gives CASSWTDQETQYF.

The table lists this clonotype with a few counts. The chain uses TRBV20-1 and TRBJ2-5, with a tentative D call TRBD1 (5 bases). This CDR3 has 10 residues. The germline V gene encodes CDR1 DFQATT and CDR2 SNEGSKA (reference sequence). Trimming pared 4 bases from V and 5 bases from J, leaving 5 bases between. CDR3 nucleotides: TGCAGTGCTAAGGGGGAGACCCAGTACTTC. It codes for CSAKGETQYF.

This clonotype was counted a few times. The gene calls are TRBV20-1 and TRBJ1-5; 8 nucleotides match TRBD1. Germline loops: CDR1 DFQATT, CDR2 SNEGSKA (reference sequence). CDR3 length: 16 amino acids. Trimming at V came to 5 bases and at J to 7 bases, leaving 16 bases not matched to a gene. CDR3 DNA: TGCAGTGCTCTTAGAGGGGATGACAGGGGCGGGCAGCCCCAGCATTTT. This encodes CSALRGDDRGGQPQHF.

The CDR3 DNA follows: TGTGCCAGCAGCGCCGGACGGGACAATCAGCCCCAGCATTTT. Translated: CASSAGRDNQPQHF. The chain uses TRBV9 and TRBJ1-5; D remains unclear. The CDR3 has 14 amino acids. The V end was cut by 3 bases, the J end by 3 bases, with 10 bases between. Germline V lookup: CDR1 SGDLS, CDR2 YYNGEE.

The chain combines TRBV5-1 with TRBJ2-5; D not resolved. The J call could be wrong; TRBJ2-7 is a better fit for the DNA end. Germline CDR1 reads SGHRS; CDR2 reads YFSETQ. The CDR3 has 13 residues. The CDR3 spells CASKGQVNDEQYF. The CDR3 nucleotides read TGCGCCAGCAAGGGTCAGGTAAACGACGAGCAGTACTTC.

The V and J genes are TRBV20-1 and TRBJ2-7; D remains unclear. Trimming removed 4 bases from V and 0 bases from J, with 10 bases in between. In germline, CDR1 is DFQATT, CDR2 SNEGSKA (reference sequence). The CDR3 is 13 amino acids. The CDR3 DNA is TGCAGTGCTATGGGCGCTAGCTCCTACGAGCAGTACTTC. Protein product: CSAMGASSYEQYF.

This chain connects TRBV21-1 to TRBJ2-1; TRBD1, the table's D call, was not compared with the DNA. TRBV21-1 counts as a pseudogene. The CDR3 loop spans 15 amino acids. CDR3 DNA: TGTGCCAGCAGTTTACGGGACAGGGACCACAATGAGCAGTTCTTC. Its protein product is CASSLRDRDHNEQFF.

This chain links TRBV14 with TRBJ2-1, with D unresolved. Per germline, CDR1 SGHDN and CDR2 FVKESK. CDR3 length equals 17 residues. V gave up 0 bases and J gave up 5 bases, with 17 bases separating them. CDR3 protein: CASSQDSSSSVDNEQFF. The CDR3 nucleotides are TGTGCCAGCAGCCAAGATTCGTCTAGTTCGGTTGACAATGAGCAGTTCTTC. Combining the CDR3 with reference TRBV14 and TRBJ2-1 gives the whole variable domain EAGVTQFPSHSVIEKGQTVTLRCDPISGHDNLYWYRRVMGKEIKFLLHFVKESKQDESGMPNNRFLAERTGGTYSTLKVQPAELEDSGVYFCASSQDSSSSVDNEQFFGPGTRLTVL.

The chain links TRBV20-1 to TRBJ2-4; D call uncertain. V lost 2 bases, J lost 0 bases, and 11 bases lay in between. CDR1 is DFQATT and CDR2 is SNEGSKA in the germline V gene (reference sequence). The CDR3 has 15 residues. Here the CDR3 DNA reads TGCAGTGCTAGAAGGCAGAACCTAGCCAAAAACATTCAGTACTTC. It is translated as CSARRQNLAKNIQYF.

This rearrangement joins TRBV6-5 to TRBJ2-7, with a possible D match to TRBD1 (6 bases). Trimming cost V 6 bases and J 0 bases, with 12 bases left between them. There are 14 residues in the CDR3. Germline values: CDR1 MNHEY, CDR2 SVGAGI. The CDR3 sequence: CASSRTVASYEQYF. CDR3 coding DNA: TGTGCCAGCAGCCGGACAGTTGCCTCCTACGAGCAGTACTTC.

This sequence joins TRBV6-6 and TRBJ2-1; TRBD2 aligns across 7 bases. CDR1 is MNHNY and CDR2 is SVGAGI in the germline V gene (reference sequence). Trimming at V came to 7 bases and at J to 8 bases, leaving 8 bases not matched to a gene. CDR3 size: 13 residues. Written as DNA, the CDR3 is TGTGCCAGCAACTCGGGGGGTCTCCATGAGCAGTTCTTC. This codes for CASNSGGLHEQFF.

Note on this clonotype: One end of the junction varies from germline; a read error may be responsible. This chain joins TRBV20-1 and TRBJ2-1, with TRBD1 matching over 7 bases. The CDR3 consists of 13 residues. The V gene's germline CDR1 is DFQATT and CDR2 SNEGSKA (reference sequence). CDR3 nucleotide sequence: TGCGGTGCTAGGGGGCTTGATATCCTATCGCAGTTCTTC. This gives the protein CGARGLDILSQFF.

V gene TRBV5-4 combines with J gene TRBJ2-5; 11 bases line up with TRBD2. Trimming at V came to 3 bases and at J to 1 base, leaving 8 bases not matched to a gene. This CDR3 has 17 amino acids. Germline V lookup: CDR1 SGHNT, CDR2 YYREEE (reference sequence). CDR3 in DNA: TGTGCCAGCAGCTCTCCCCCCCTAGCGGGAGGCCAAGAGACCCAGTACTTC. This sequence encodes CASSSPPLAGGQETQYF.

The V gene is TRBV27, the J gene TRBJ1-4, with D perhaps matching TRBD1 (5 bases). Trimming took off 5 bases at V and 8 bases at J, with 21 bases between the two ends. Germline-derived CDR1 and CDR2 are MNHEY and SMNVEV (reference sequence). This CDR3 region has 16 residues. CDR3 nucleotide sequence: TGTGCCAGCAGTCCAGGACGGGCCGGGGGAGAGGAAAAACTGTTTTTT. Residues: CASSPGRAGGEEKLFF. Full variable domain (remainder filled in from reference TRBV27 and TRBJ1-4): EAQVTQNPRYLITVTGKKLTVTCSQNMNHEYMSWYRQDPGLGLRQIYYSMNVEVTDKGDVPEGYKVSRKEKRNFPLILESPSPNQTSLYFCASSPGRAGGEEKLFFGSGTQLSVL.

The rearrangement joins TRBV28 to TRBJ2-5; D is perhaps TRBD1 or TRBD2 (5 bases each). Germline V gene data show CDR1 as MDHEN and CDR2 as SYDVKM. V gave up 7 bases and J gave up 11 bases, with 26 bases separating them. CDR3 length equals 15 residues. CDR3 region: CASTLRGTPARGQYF. The CDR3 region has the DNA TGTGCCAGCACCCTTAGAGGGACCCCGGCGAGAGGGCAGTACTTC. The complete variable domain, with remaining parts taken from reference TRBV28 and TRBJ2-5, reads DVKVTQSSRYLVKRTGEKVFLECVQDMDHENMFWYRQDPGLGLRLIYFSYDVKMKEKGDIPEGYSVSREKKERFSLILESASTNQTSMYLCASTLRGTPARGQYFGPGTRLLVL.

Concerning this clonotype: One junction end does not reproduce the germline sequence, and a read error may be involved. The chain links TRBV2 to TRBJ1-4; possible D gene TRBD1, 6 bases. The CDR3 is 14 residues long. Germline V gene data show CDR1 as SNHLY and CDR2 as FYNNEI. The CDR3 sequence: CANSVAGVGEKLFF. In DNA, the CDR3 is TGTGCCAACAGTGTAGCAGGGGTCGGTGAAAAACTGTTTTTT.

The genes are TRBV28 and TRBJ1-4; D is possibly TRBD1 (6 bases). The V end lost 6 bases, the J end lost 6 bases, and 14 bases lay between the germline ends. Germline V gene lookup returns CDR1 MDHEN and CDR2 SYDVKM. This CDR3 is built from 14 residues. The CDR3 here is CASRSTGTDEKLFF. The CDR3 DNA reads as TGTGCCAGCAGATCCACAGGGACCGATGAAAAACTGTTTTTT.

This clonotype appeared a few times. The V gene is TRBV5-1, the J gene TRBJ1-1, with D hard to call. Trimming removed 5 bases from V and 1 base from J, with 18 bases in between. Germline CDR1 SGHRS, CDR2 YFSETQ. This CDR3 has 16 amino acids. The DNA of the CDR3 is TGCGCCAGCAGTCGAACCCGGGAGAGGAGGAACACTGAAGCTTTCTTT. Amino acids: CASSRTRERRNTEAFF.

The genes are TRBV27 and TRBJ2-1, with 7 bases aligning to TRBD1. The CDR3 is 16 amino acids. Germline V gives CDR1 MNHEY, CDR2 SMNVEV (reference sequence). With V trimmed by 4 bases and J by 6 bases, 12 bases remained unmatched. CDR3: CASSSRPGTVFNEQFF. The CDR3, as DNA: TGTGCCAGCAGTTCCCGTCCCGGGACAGTTTTCAATGAGCAGTTCTTC.

V usage is TRBV7-9 and J usage is TRBJ2-7; D ambiguous. CDR3 length: 13 residues. Germline loops: CDR1 SEHNR, CDR2 FQNEAQ (reference sequence). Trimming shortened V by 5 bases and J by 5 bases, and 13 bases separated the two germline ends. The CDR3 is CASSPPSEDEQYF. The DNA of the CDR3 is TGTGCCAGCAGCCCTCCTTCCGAGGACGAGCAGTACTTC.

The chain couples TRBV7-2 to TRBJ2-3, with 8 bases matching TRBD2. Germline CDR1 is SGHTA and CDR2 is FQGNSA. Trimming removed 10 bases from V and 5 bases from J; junction bases left unmatched: 14. The CDR3 spans 15 residues. The CDR3 region is CANSPPSGGGDTQYF. The CDR3 DNA reads as TGTGCCAACAGTCCCCCGAGCGGGGGAGGAGATACGCAGTATTTT.

This clonotype was seen ten or more times. This sequence joins TRBV4-3 and TRBJ2-5, with D perhaps TRBD1 (7 bases). This CDR3 is 15 amino acids long. Germline V gene data show CDR1 as LGHNA and CDR2 as YSLEER. V lost 5 bases and J lost 5, with 18 bases in between. The CDR3 nucleotides read TGCGCCAGCAGCGACCAACAGGGGAGGAAGGAGACCCAGTACTTC. Protein: CASSDQQGRKETQYF.

The CDR3 DNA is TGTGCCAGCAGTATCCTAACAGGGGGGCCCTCCAATGGGCGCTACAATGAGCAGTTCTTC. This sequence encodes CASSILTGGPSNGRYNEQFF. The V call is TRBV27, the J call TRBJ2-1; 8 bases agree with TRBD1. Germline V lookup: CDR1 MNHEY, CDR2 SMNVEV (reference sequence). V was clipped by 5 bases and J by 3 bases; unmatched bases: 21. This CDR3 has 20 amino acids.

Only a few counts were recorded for this clonotype. This sequence joins TRBV4-1 and TRBJ2-1; 9 bases are a match to TRBD2. Germline CDR1 reads MGHRA; CDR2 reads YSYEKL. The length of the CDR3 is 17 residues. V was clipped by 4 bases and J by 4 bases; unmatched bases: 11. CDR3 region: CASSPGGGGGPYNEQFF. DNA for the CDR3: TGCGCCAGCAGCCCCGGGGGCGGGGGGGGACCTTACAATGAGCAGTTCTTC.

This chain uses TRBV6-1 with TRBJ1-5; tentatively, D is TRBD1 (5 bases). V was cut by 7 bases and J by 2 bases, with 15 bases left in between. From germline, CDR1 is MNHNS and CDR2 SASEGT. This CDR3 has 15 residues. The CDR3 DNA reads as TGTGCCAGCAACTCGGGGCAAGGGGGCAATCAGCCCCAGCATTTT. Translating gives CASNSGQGGNQPQHF.